This record looks at one T cell receptor (beta chain) sequence and its context. What it recognizes is unknown. For the second PCR, which ran for 7 to 11 cycles, a sample-barcoded 5' primer and a J-beta primer mix were used. Each sample yielded at least 3 million CDR3-containing paired-end reads. A single record per CDR3 protein comes from TCRdb applying MiXCR to the 5' RACE reads. The sample has over 1,500,000 distinct CDR3 sequences; approximately 50% are singletons. This sample is drawn from a study of blood T cells in healthy people across ages. Study-wide findings and caveats: Long-lived donors exceeded aged donors in naive CD4+ cells and diversity. Without sorted subsets, naive and antigen-experienced compartments could not be conclusively compared.

With 3 bases clipped from V and 4 bases from J, the junction kept 7 bases outside the gene matches. The length of the CDR3 is 14 residues. Germline loops: CDR1 SGHRS, CDR2 YFSETQ. The origin of this receptor is a woman in her thirties or forties in good health. Sequenced input: blood. J is TRBJ2-7 and V is TRBV5-1; 7 nucleotides agree with TRBD2. The CDR3 loop is CASSSTSSGYEQYF. The CDR3 nucleotides are TGCGCCAGCAGCTCGACCTCTAGCGGATACGAGCAGTACTTC. Full variable domain (outside the CDR3, taken from reference TRBV5-1 and TRBJ2-7): KAGVTQTPRYLIKTRGQQVTLSCSPISGHRSVSWYQQTPGQGLQFLFEYFSETQRNKGNFPGRFSGRQFSNSRSEMNVSTLELGDSALYLCASSSTSSGYEQYFGPGTRLTVT.